These T cell receptor beta chains were read from a single sample in a study of blood T cell repertoires in COVID-19. Sequencing used immunoSEQ multiplex PCR; TCRdb keeps in-frame clones, though not all of them. Of under 95,000 clones listed, nearly 85% are singletons. The sample was peripheral blood. All receptors derive from a woman of 80 years or more with acute or convalescent COVID-19. CDR3s include the opening cysteine and the closing phenylalanine or tryptophan. The order of the fields is D gene, clone size, V gene, J gene, CDR3 DNA, CDR3 protein. The D gene is left open where the match is weak. Part of the rows lack a size; the others show once, few, many or a class for expanded clones.

D: TRBD2; size: NA; V: TRBV28; J: TRBJ2-1; DNA: TGTGCCAGCATTGCGGGAGGGTCCTACAATGAGCAGTTCTTC; CDR3: CASIAGGSYNEQFF
D: TRBD1; size: many; V: TRBV7-3; J: TRBJ1-1; DNA: TGTGCCAGCAGCTTTCTGATTACAGGGGCCACTGAAGCTTTCTTT; CDR3: CASSFLITGATEAFF
D: NA; size: NA; V: TRBV4-1; J: TRBJ2-3; DNA: TGCGCCAGCAGCCAAGACGCGAATACGCAGTATTTT; CDR3: CASSQDANTQYF
D: TRBD2; size: NA; V: TRBV6-5; J: TRBJ2-1; DNA: TGTGCCACACTCACTAGCGGCGACAATGAGCAGTTCTTC; CDR3: CATLTSGDNEQFF
D: NA; size: NA; V: TRBV5-4; J: TRBJ1-2; DNA: TGTGCCAGCAGCTTGCCAGGGGCTACCTATGGCTACACCTTC; CDR3: CASSLPGATYGYTF
D: NA; size: NA; V: TRBV5-1; J: TRBJ2-5; DNA: TGCGCCAGCAGCTTGTCGATGGCGGGGGAGACCCAGTACTTC; CDR3: CASSLSMAGETQYF
D: TRBD2; size: NA; V: TRBV24-1; J: TRBJ2-7; DNA: TGTGCCACGTCCAGCGGAGGGAGGGGCTACGAGCAGTACTTC; CDR3: CATSSGGRGYEQYF
D: NA; size: few; V: TRBV28; J: TRBJ1-4; DNA: TGTGCCAGCACCCGACCCAGGGGTGGTAATGAAAAACTGTTTTTT; CDR3: CASTRPRGGNEKLFF
D: NA; size: NA; V: TRBV19; J: TRBJ2-1; DNA: TGTGCCAGTAGTCCCCCAGGGGGGCGAGCTTTTAATGAGCAGTTCTTC; CDR3: CASSPPGGRAFNEQFF
D: NA; size: NA; V: TRBV29-1; J: TRBJ2-6; DNA: TGCAGCGTTGGACGGGACTCTGGGGCCAACGTCCTGACTTTC; CDR3: CSVGRDSGANVLTF
D: TRBD1; size: NA; V: TRBV10-3; J: TRBJ1-2; DNA: TGTGCCATCAGCGAAGGACAGGGCTATGGCTACACCTTC; CDR3: CAISEGQGYGYTF
D: NA; size: NA; V: TRBV29-1; J: TRBJ2-7; DNA: TGCAGCCCCCAGGGCCGCGACGAGCAGTACTTC; CDR3: CSPQGRDEQYF
D: TRBD1; size: NA; V: TRBV19; J: TRBJ2-5; DNA: TGTGCCAGTAGTCGGGACAGGGGAGAGACCCAGTACTTC; CDR3: CASSRDRGETQYF
D: NA; size: NA; V: TRBV7-8; J: TRBJ1-2; DNA: TGTGCCAGCAGCCCCATTTCCGGGGGTGGCTACACCTTC; CDR3: CASSPISGGGYTF